The 24 T cell receptor beta chains below come from one sample, sequenced in a study of T-cell reconstitution after alpha-beta-depleted transplantation in children. Using unique molecular identifiers, the investigators prepared the TCRbeta library. TCRdb independently ran MiXCR on the PCR reads; one entry per CDR3 protein. The sample carries almost 250,000 distinct CDR3 sequences, about 25% recorded once. Sample: PBMCs, taken before TCRalphabeta/CD19-depleted stem cell transplant. The source of these receptors is a girl aged 2 to 10 with Fanconi anemia, due to receive a stem cell transplant.

This chain joins TRBV27 and TRBJ1-5; D unclear. CDR1 and CDR2 (germline): MNHEY, SMNVEV (reference sequence). The ends were cut back, 4 bases at V and 3 bases at J, with 13 bases in the middle. The CDR3 is 15 residues long. The DNA for the CDR3 is TGTGCCAGCAGTTCATTGGGCCGCTTCAATCAGCCCCAGCATTTT. Its protein is CASSSLGRFNQPQHF.

A few counts support this clonotype. This sequence joins TRBV20-1 and TRBJ1-1; D possibly corresponds to TRBD1 (5 bases). Trimming took off 6 bases at V and 0 bases at J, with 11 bases between the two ends. This CDR3 comprises 13 residues. The germline gives CDR1 DFQATT, CDR2 SNEGSKA (reference sequence). The CDR3: CSANKGVNTEAFF. The CDR3 bases are TGCAGTGCCAACAAAGGGGTGAACACTGAAGCTTTCTTT.

The chain combines TRBV4-1 with TRBJ2-5; D tentatively reads TRBD1 or TRBD2 (5 bases each). The germline V and J ends were trimmed by 1 base and 5 bases, with 14 bases remaining between them. The CDR3 extends over 15 amino acids. Germline values: CDR1 MGHRA, CDR2 YSYEKL. In nucleotides, the CDR3 is TGCGCCAGCAGCCAAGTCCGGGACCCTGGGGAGACCCAGTACTTC. This sequence encodes CASSQVRDPGETQYF.

The sample holds a few counts of this clonotype. The genes are TRBV20-1 and TRBJ1-5, with D hard to call. Germline lookup yields CDR1 DFQATT and CDR2 SNEGSKA (reference sequence). Trimming cost V 1 base and J 6 bases, with 10 bases left between them. This CDR3 spans 13 amino acids. The CDR3 reads CSARVPGRQPQHF. In DNA, the CDR3 is TGCAGTGCTAGAGTACCAGGCCGTCAGCCCCAGCATTTT.

Ten or more counts support this clonotype. The gene calls are TRBV29-1 and TRBJ1-2, with D perhaps matching TRBD1 (5 bases). The CDR3 consists of 12 residues. Germline lookup yields CDR1 SQVTM and CDR2 ANQGSEA. V lost 4 bases and J 0 bases, leaving 6 bases between the germline ends. The CDR3 loop reads CSVGGPNYGYTF. As DNA, the CDR3 is TGCAGCGTTGGGGGCCCTAACTATGGCTACACCTTC.

The rearrangement uses TRBV29-1 and TRBJ2-1; either TRBD1 or TRBD2 may fit D (5 bases each). The germline CDR1 and CDR2 sequences are SQVTM and ANQGSEA. V lost 4 bases to trimming and J lost 0 bases, with 10 bases between them. There are 14 residues in the CDR3. In nucleotides, the CDR3 is TGCAGCGTTGGTCGGGACCACTCCTACAATGAGCAGTTCTTC. It translates to CSVGRDHSYNEQFF.

The V and J genes are TRBV20-1 and TRBJ2-7; D ambiguous. There are 11 residues in the CDR3. The V end was cut by 5 bases, the J end by 3 bases, with 8 bases between. Looked up from germline, CDR1 is DFQATT and CDR2 is SNEGSKA (reference sequence). This CDR3 reads CSAPKYYEQYF. The CDR3 nucleotides read TGCAGTGCTCCCAAATACTACGAGCAGTACTTC.

This chain connects TRBV6-5 to TRBJ2-7; possibly TRBD1 for D (5 bases). Trimming took 2 bases from V and 2 from J, leaving 10 bases between them. This CDR3 has 14 amino acids. Germline CDR1 MNHEY, CDR2 SVGAGI. The CDR3 DNA reads TGTGCCAGCAGTTACGCAGGGTACCCCTACGAGCAGTACTTC. This encodes CASSYAGYPYEQYF.

The chain links TRBV7-9 to TRBJ1-1; D is ambiguous. The germline V and J ends were trimmed by 1 base and 4 bases, with 13 bases remaining between them. CDR3 length: 15 amino acids. CDR1 and CDR2 from the germline V gene are SEHNR and FQNEAQ (reference sequence). CDR3 DNA sequence: TGTGCCAGCAGCTTAGTCAGAAGGGAGGCCACTGAAGCTTTCTTT. Translating gives CASSLVRREATEAFF.

This clonotype was seen a few times. The genes are TRBV7-3 and TRBJ2-2, with D perhaps TRBD2 (5 bases). The CDR3 has 15 residues. The germline CDR1 and CDR2 sequences are SGHTA and FQGTGA. Trimming removed 6 bases at V and 0 bases at J, with 11 bases between. Written as DNA, the CDR3 is TGTGCCAGCAGTTACGGGATCGCGAACACCGGGGAGCTGTTTTTT. It encodes CASSYGIANTGELFF.

This clonotype was recorded once. This sequence joins TRBV11-3 and TRBJ2-7; TRBD2 agrees at 7 bases. The germline gives CDR1 SGHNT, CDR2 YENEEA. V shed 4 bases, J shed 3 bases, and the junction held 12 bases outside the gene matches. This CDR3 is built from 16 residues. In DNA form, the CDR3 reads TGTGCCAGCAGCTATCCGTCTCTAGCGGCCCTCTACGAGCAGTACTTC. Amino acids: CASSYPSLAALYEQYF. The whole variable domain, remainder taken from reference TRBV11-3 and TRBJ2-7, is EAGVVQSPRYKIIEKKQPVAFWCNPISGHNTLYWYLQNLGQGPELLIRYENEEAVDDSQLPKDRFSAERLKGVDSTLKIQPAELGDSAVYLCASSYPSLAALYEQYFGPGTRLTVT.

The chain uses TRBV6-1 and TRBJ2-7; tentatively, D is TRBD2 (6 bases). V gave up 7 bases and J gave up 3 bases, with 10 bases separating them. In germline, CDR1 is MNHNS, CDR2 SASEGT. This CDR3 contains 12 residues. The CDR3: CASKGTHYEQYF. DNA of the CDR3: TGTGCCAGCAAAGGGACTCACTACGAGCAGTACTTC.

A few counts support this clonotype. V and J are TRBV20-1 and TRBJ1-1; D is uncertain. The CDR3 loop spans 14 amino acids. Trimming removed 1 base at V and 1 base at J, with 10 bases between. Per germline, CDR1 DFQATT and CDR2 SNEGSKA (reference sequence). CDR3 amino acids: CSARVGLRNTEAFF. For the CDR3, the DNA is TGCAGTGCTAGAGTCGGGTTGAGGAACACTGAAGCTTTCTTT.

In its sample, this clonotype was seen many times. This chain uses TRBV3-1 with TRBJ2-3; either TRBD1 or TRBD2 may fit D (5 bases each). Trimming stripped 0 bases from V and 5 bases from J, with 12 bases between. CDR3 size: 15 residues. Germline CDR1 LGHDT, CDR2 YNNKEL (reference sequence). The CDR3 is CASSQDGTSGDTQYF. In nucleotides, the CDR3 is TGTGCCAGCAGCCAAGATGGGACGTCGGGAGATACGCAGTATTTT.

This clonotype was counted ten times or more. The chain recombines TRBV15 with TRBJ2-7; D is perhaps TRBD1 (5 bases). The length of the CDR3 is 15 residues. Germline V lookup: CDR1 LNHNV, CDR2 YYDKDF (reference sequence). Trimming took off 3 bases at V and 2 bases at J, with 14 bases between the two ends. CDR3 in amino acids: CATSRAKTVPYEQYF. CDR3 nucleotide sequence: TGTGCCACCAGCAGGGCTAAGACAGTACCCTACGAGCAGTACTTC.

This clonotype has only a few counts. The chain joins TRBV4-1 to TRBJ2-7; D possibly corresponds to TRBD1 (5 bases). The V end lost 0 bases, the J end lost 0 bases, and 18 bases lay between the germline ends. CDR3 size: 18 residues. Germline CDR1 and CDR2: MGHRA and YSYEKL. CDR3 sequence (DNA): TGCGCCAGCAGCCAAGATTTTACAGGAGACCGGAGCTCCTACGAGCAGTACTTC. Protein sequence: CASSQDFTGDRSSYEQYF.

A note on this clonotype: This may be a read error: a much more frequent sequence differs by one nucleotide. The rearrangement links TRBV12-3 or TRBV12-4 to TRBJ2-2; D possibly corresponds to TRBD2 (6 bases). There are 13 residues in the CDR3. CDR3 sequence (DNA): TGTGCCAGCAGCGGGGGTCTCACCAGGGAGCTGTTTTTT. It yields the protein CASSGGLTRELFF.

This clonotype was recorded a few times. The chain uses TRBV5-1 and TRBJ1-6; TRBD1 might be the D (6 bases). The CDR3 extends over 14 amino acids. Deletions cut 4 bases from V and 10 bases from J, with 15 bases between. Looked up from germline, CDR1 is SGHRS and CDR2 is YFSETQ. This CDR3 is CASSVRDTQSPLHF. In nucleotides, the CDR3 is TGCGCCAGCAGCGTCCGGGACACCCAATCACCCCTCCACTTT.

This clonotype appeared a few times. The rearrangement links TRBV29-1 to TRBJ2-7, with 10 bases matching TRBD1. Germline V gives CDR1 SQVTM, CDR2 ANQGSEA. The CDR3 is 15 amino acids. The trim removed 1 base at V and 2 bases at J, leaving 5 bases unmatched. The CDR3 nucleotides are TGCAGCGTTGAAGCTACGGGACAGGGGCCCTACGAGCAGTACTTC. Translating it yields CSVEATGQGPYEQYF.

The chain couples TRBV5-1 to TRBJ2-2; no definite D call. CDR1 is SGHRS and CDR2 is YFSETQ in the germline V gene. The germline V and J ends were trimmed by 4 bases and 1 base, with 11 bases remaining between them. This CDR3 has 15 residues. CDR3 in amino acids: CASSLSTQNTGELFF. The CDR3 bases are TGCGCCAGCAGCCTATCGACGCAGAACACCGGGGAGCTGTTTTTT.

This clonotype was picked up many times. V usage is TRBV20-1 and J usage is TRBJ2-2; TRBD1 is a possible D gene (6 bases). Germline values: CDR1 DFQATT, CDR2 SNEGSKA (reference sequence). This CDR3 region has 16 residues. Trimming stripped 2 bases from V and 0 bases from J, with 13 bases between. CDR3 sequence (DNA): TGCAGTGCTAGACTAACGGGACACTCGAACACCGGGGAGCTGTTTTTT. Amino acids: CSARLTGHSNTGELFF.

The rearrangement uses TRBV10-2 and TRBJ2-7; tentatively, D is TRBD1 (5 bases). There are 14 residues in the CDR3. Germline V gene sequence: CDR1 WSHSY, CDR2 SAAADI. V was clipped by 2 bases and J by 0 bases, with 8 bases between them. As DNA, the CDR3 is TGCGCCAGCAGTGAGGGCGGACACTCCTACGAGCAGTACTTC. Its protein product is CASSEGGHSYEQYF.

This clonotype was picked up many times. This rearrangement joins TRBV29-1 to TRBJ2-1; D is undetermined. The germline V gene has CDR1 SQVTM and CDR2 ANQGSEA. V lost 5 bases and J lost 3, with 5 bases in between. The CDR3 loop spans 11 amino acids. Written as DNA, the CDR3 is TGCAGCGTTTTAAGCTACAATGAGCAGTTCTTC. This translates into CSVLSYNEQFF.

This clonotype was counted a few times. The chain employs TRBV6-2 or TRBV6-3 and TRBJ2-3, with TRBD2 as a possible D gene (5 bases). The CDR3 length is 17 residues. Trimming removed 6 bases from V and 0 bases from J, with 19 bases in between. Germline assignment: CDR1 MNHEY and CDR2 SVGEGT. The CDR3 bases are TGTGCCAGCAGCTACGGACTTCTTGTATGGAGCACAGATACGCAGTATTTT. Translation gives CASSYGLLVWSTDTQYF.